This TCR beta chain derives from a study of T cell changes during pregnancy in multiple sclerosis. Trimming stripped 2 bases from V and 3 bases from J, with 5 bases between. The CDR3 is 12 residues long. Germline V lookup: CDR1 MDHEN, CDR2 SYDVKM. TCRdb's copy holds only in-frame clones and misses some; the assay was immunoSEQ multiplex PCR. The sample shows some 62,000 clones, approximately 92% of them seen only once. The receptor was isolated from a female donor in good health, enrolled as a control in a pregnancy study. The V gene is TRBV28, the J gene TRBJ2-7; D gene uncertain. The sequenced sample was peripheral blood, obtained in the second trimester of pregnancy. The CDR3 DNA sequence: TGTGCCAGCAGTTTAGGGCTCTACGAGCAGTACTTC. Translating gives CASSLGLYEQYF.